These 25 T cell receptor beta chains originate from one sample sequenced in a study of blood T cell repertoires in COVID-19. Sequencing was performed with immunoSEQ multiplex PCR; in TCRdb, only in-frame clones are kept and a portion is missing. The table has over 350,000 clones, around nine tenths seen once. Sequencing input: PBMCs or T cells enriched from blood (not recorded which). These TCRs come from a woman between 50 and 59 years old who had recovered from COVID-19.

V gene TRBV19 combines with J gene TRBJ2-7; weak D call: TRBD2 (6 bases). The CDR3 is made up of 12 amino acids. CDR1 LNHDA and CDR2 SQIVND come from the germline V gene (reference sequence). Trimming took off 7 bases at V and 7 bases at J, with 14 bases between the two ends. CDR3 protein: CASKELAGEQYF. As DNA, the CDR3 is TGTGCCAGTAAGGAACTAGCCGGTGAGCAGTACTTC.

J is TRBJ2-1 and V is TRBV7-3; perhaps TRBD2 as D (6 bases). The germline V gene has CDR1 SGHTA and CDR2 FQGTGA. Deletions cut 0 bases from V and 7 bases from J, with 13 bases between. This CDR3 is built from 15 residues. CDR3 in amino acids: CASSLTGPGVNEQFF. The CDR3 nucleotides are TGTGCCAGCAGCTTAACAGGCCCGGGGGTAAATGAGCAGTTCTTC. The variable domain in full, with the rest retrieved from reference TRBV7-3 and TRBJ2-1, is GAGVSQTPSNKVTEKGKYVELRCDPISGHTALYWYRQSLGQGPEFLIYFQGTGAADDSGLPNDRFFAVRPEGSVSTLKIQRTERGDSAVYLCASSLTGPGVNEQFFGPGTRLTVL.

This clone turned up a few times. CDR3 sequence (DNA): TGTGCCAGCAGCCCGAGCCACCGAGACAATCAGCCCCAGCATTTT. Residues: CASSPSHRDNQPQHF. The V gene is TRBV3-1 (or the pseudogene TRBV3-2), the J gene TRBJ1-5; D gene unclear. V shed 4 bases and J shed 3 bases, with 13 bases lying between them. Germline values: CDR1 LGHDT, CDR2 YNNKEL (reference sequence). CDR3 size: 15 residues.

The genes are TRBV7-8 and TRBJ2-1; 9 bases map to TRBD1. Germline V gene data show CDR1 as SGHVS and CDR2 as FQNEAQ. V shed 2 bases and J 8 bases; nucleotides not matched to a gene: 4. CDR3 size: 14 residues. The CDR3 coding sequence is TGTGCCAGCAGCTTAATGGGACAGGGCTATGAGCAGTTCTTC. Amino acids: CASSLMGQGYEQFF.

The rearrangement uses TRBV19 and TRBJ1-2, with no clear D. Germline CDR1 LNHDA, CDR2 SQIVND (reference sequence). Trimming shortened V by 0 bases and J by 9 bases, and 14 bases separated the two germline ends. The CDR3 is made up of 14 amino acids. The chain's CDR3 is CASSIDVSQRRYTF. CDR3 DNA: TGTGCCAGTAGTATAGATGTGAGTCAGAGGCGCTACACCTTC.

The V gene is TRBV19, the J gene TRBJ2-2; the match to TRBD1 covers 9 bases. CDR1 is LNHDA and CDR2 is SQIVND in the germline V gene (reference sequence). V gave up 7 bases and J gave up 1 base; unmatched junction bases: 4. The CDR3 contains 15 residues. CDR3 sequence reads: CASTRTGVNTGELFF. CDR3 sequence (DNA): TGTGCCAGTACCCGGACAGGGGTGAACACCGGGGAGCTGTTTTTT.

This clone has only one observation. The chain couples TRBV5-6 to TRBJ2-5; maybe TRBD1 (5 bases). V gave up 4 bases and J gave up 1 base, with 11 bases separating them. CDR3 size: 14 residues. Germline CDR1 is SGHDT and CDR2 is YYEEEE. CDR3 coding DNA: TGTGCCAGCAGCCGAGCAGGGTCCCAAGAGACCCAGTACTTC. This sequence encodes CASSRAGSQETQYF.

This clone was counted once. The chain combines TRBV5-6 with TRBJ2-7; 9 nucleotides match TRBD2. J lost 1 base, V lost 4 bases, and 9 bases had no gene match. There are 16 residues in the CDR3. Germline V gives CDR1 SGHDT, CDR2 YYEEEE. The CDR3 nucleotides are TGTGCCAGCAGCCCCCCGGGTAGCGGGGGTTCCTACGAGCAGTACTTC. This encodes CASSPPGSGGSYEQYF.

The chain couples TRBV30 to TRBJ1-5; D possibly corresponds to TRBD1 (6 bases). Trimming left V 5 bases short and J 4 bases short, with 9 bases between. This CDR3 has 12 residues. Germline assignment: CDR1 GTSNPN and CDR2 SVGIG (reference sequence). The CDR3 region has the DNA TGTGCCTGGGGGGGCCCGAATCAGCCCCAGCATTTT. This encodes CAWGGPNQPQHF.

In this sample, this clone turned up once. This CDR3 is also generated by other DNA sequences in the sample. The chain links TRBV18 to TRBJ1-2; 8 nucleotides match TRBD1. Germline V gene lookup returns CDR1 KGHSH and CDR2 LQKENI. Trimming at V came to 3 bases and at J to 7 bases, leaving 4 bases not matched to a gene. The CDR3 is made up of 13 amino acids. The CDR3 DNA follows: TGTGCCAGCTCACCCGGACAGGGTGGTGGCTACACCTTC. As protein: CASSPGQGGGYTF. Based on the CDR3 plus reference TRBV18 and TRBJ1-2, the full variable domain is NAGVMQNPRHLVRRRGQEARLRCSPMKGHSHVYWYRQLPEEGLKFMVYLQKENIIDESGMPKERFSAEFPKEGPSILRIQQVVRGDSAAYFCASSPGQGGGYTFGSGTRLTVV.

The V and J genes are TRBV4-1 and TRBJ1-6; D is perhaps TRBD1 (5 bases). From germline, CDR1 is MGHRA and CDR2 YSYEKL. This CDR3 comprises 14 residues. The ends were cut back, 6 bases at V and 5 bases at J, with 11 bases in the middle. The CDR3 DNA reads TGCGCCAGCAGGGGGCCGGCAAATAATTCACCCCTCCACTTT. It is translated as CASRGPANNSPLHF.

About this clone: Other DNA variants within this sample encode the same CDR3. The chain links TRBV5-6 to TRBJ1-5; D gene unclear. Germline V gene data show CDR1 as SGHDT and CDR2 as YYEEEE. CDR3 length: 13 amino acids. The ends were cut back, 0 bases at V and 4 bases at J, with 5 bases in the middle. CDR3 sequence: CASSLGQNQPQHF. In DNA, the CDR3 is TGTGCCAGCAGCTTGGGGCAGAATCAGCCCCAGCATTTT.

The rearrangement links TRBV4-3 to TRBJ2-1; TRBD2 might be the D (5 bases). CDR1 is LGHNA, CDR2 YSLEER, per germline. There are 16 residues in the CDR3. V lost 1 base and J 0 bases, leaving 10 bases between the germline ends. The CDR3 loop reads CASSQVVGSSYNEQFF. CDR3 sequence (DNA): TGCGCCAGCAGCCAAGTAGTTGGGAGCTCCTACAATGAGCAGTTCTTC.

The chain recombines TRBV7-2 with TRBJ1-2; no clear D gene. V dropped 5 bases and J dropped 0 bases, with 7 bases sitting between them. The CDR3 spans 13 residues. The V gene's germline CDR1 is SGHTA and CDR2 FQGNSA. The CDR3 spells CASSPVTNYGYTF. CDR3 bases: TGTGCCAGCAGCCCCGTAACTAACTATGGCTACACCTTC.

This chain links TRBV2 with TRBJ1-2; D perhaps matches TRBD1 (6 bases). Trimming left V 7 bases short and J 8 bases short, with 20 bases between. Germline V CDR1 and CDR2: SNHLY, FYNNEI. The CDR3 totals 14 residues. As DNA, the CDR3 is TGTGCCAGCACTGGAACAGGGTGGGTTGGAGGCTACACCTTC. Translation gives CASTGTGWVGGYTF.

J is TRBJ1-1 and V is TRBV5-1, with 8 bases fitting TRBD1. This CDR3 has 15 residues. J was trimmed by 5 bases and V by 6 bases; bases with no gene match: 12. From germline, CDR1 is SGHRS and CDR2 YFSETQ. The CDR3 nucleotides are TGCGCCAGCATGAAAAAAGTGACAGGGGAGACTGAAGCTTTCTTT. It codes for CASMKKVTGETEAFF.

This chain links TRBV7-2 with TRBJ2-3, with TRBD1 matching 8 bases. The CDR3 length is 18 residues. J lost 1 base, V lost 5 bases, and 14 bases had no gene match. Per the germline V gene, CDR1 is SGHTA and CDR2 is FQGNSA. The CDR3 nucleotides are TGTGCCAGCAGCACCCGGACAGGGTCTCTACCTGGCACAGATACGCAGTATTTT. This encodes CASSTRTGSLPGTDTQYF.

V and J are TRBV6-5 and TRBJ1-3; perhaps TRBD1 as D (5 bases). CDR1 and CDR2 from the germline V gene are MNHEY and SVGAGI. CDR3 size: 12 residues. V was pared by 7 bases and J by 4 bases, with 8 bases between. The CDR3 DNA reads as TGTGCCAGCACAGGGATCGGAAACACCATATATTTT. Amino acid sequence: CASTGIGNTIYF.

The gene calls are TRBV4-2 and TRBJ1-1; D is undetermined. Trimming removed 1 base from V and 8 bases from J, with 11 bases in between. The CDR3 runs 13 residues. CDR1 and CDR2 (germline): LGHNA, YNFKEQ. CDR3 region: CASSQVITAEAFF. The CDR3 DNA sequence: TGTGCCAGCAGCCAAGTTATTACTGCAGAAGCTTTCTTT.

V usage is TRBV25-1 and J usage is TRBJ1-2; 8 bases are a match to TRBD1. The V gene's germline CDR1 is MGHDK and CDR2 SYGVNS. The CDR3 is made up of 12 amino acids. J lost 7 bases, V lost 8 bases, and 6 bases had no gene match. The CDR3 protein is CASHRGGFGYTF. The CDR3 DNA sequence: TGTGCCAGCCACAGGGGGGGGTTTGGCTACACCTTC.

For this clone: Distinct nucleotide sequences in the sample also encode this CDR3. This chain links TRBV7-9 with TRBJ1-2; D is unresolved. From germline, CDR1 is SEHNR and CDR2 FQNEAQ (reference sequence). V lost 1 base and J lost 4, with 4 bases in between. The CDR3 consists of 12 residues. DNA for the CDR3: TGTGCCAGCAGCTTAGACAGCTATGGCTACACCTTC. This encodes CASSLDSYGYTF.

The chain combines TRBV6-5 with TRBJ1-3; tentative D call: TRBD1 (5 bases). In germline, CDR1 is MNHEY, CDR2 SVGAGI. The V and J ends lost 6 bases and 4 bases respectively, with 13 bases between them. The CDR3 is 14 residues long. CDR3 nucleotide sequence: TGTGCCAGCAGGCCTTCAGGGTCCGGAAACACCATATATTTT. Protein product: CASRPSGSGNTIYF.

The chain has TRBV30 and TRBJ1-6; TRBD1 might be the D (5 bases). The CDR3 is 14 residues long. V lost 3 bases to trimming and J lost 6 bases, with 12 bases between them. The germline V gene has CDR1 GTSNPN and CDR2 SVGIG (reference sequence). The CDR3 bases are TGTGCCTGGAGAACTCTAGGGGCTAATTCACCCCTCCACTTT. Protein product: CAWRTLGANSPLHF.

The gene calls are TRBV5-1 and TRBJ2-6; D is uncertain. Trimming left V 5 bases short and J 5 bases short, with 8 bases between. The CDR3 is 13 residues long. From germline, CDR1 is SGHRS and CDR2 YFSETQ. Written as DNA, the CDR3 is TGCGCCAGCAGGGTGAGTCGGGCCAACGTCCTGACTTTC. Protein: CASRVSRANVLTF. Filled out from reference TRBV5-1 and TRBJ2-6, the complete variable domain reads KAGVTQTPRYLIKTRGQQVTLSCSPISGHRSVSWYQQTPGQGLQFLFEYFSETQRNKGNFPGRFSGRQFSNSRSEMNVSTLELGDSALYLCASRVSRANVLTFGAGSRLTVL.

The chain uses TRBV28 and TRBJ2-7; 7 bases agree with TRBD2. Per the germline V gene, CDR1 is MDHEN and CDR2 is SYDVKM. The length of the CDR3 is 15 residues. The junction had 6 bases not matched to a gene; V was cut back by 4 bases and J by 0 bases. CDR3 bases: TGTGCCAGCAGTTCGGGGGGAAAAAGCTCCTACGAGCAGTACTTC. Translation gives CASSSGGKSSYEQYF.